Presented here are 13 T cell receptor beta chains from one specimen sequenced in a study of shared T cell receptors in the human thymus. Generated by immunoSEQ multiplex PCR, the TCRdb table keeps only in-frame clones and is missing some. The table lists approximately 730,000 clones, 70% to 90% of them singletons, with roughly 0.01% in the top ten. The same sample was also used in a study of human thymus T cells.

The sequencing input was thymocytes. These receptors all stem from a girl less than two years old with a congenital heart defect.

V is TRBV5-4 and J is TRBJ1-1, with TRBD1 identical over 8 bases. V was pared by 4 bases and J by 5 bases, with 7 bases of the junction left unmatched. Looked up from germline, CDR1 is SGHNT and CDR2 is YYREEE (reference sequence). The CDR3 runs 14 residues. The CDR3 DNA is TGTGCCAGCAGCCCCTGGACAGGGCAGACTGAAGCTTTCTTT. This codes for CASSPWTGQTEAFF.

The V call is TRBV28, the J call TRBJ2-7, with a tentative D call TRBD1 (5 bases). Germline V lookup: CDR1 MDHEN, CDR2 SYDVKM. This CDR3 spans 13 amino acids. V lost 6 bases and J 6 bases, leaving 15 bases between the germline ends. The DNA for the CDR3 is TGTGCCAGCAGGGGGCAGGCTGGGTGCGAGCAGTACTTC. It codes for CASRGQAGCEQYF.

The chain joins TRBV30 to TRBJ2-6; 7 bases are shared with TRBD1. Germline V CDR1 and CDR2: GTSNPN, SVGIG (reference sequence). Germline trimming cut 4 bases from V and 0 bases from J; bases unmatched to any gene: 9. This CDR3 comprises 17 residues. CDR3 sequence reads: CAWTPRDSSSGANVLTF. As DNA, the CDR3 is TGTGCCTGGACCCCCCGGGACAGTAGCTCTGGGGCCAACGTCCTGACTTTC.

The chain carries TRBV14 and TRBJ1-4; D may be TRBD1 (6 bases). V dropped 0 bases and J dropped 8 bases, with 28 bases sitting between them. The CDR3 contains 20 residues. CDR1 and CDR2 from the germline V gene are SGHDN and FVKESK. DNA of the CDR3: TGTGCCAGCAGCCAAGATAAACGTCAGGACAGCCCTTATAGTCGGGAAAAACTGTTTTTT. Its protein product is CASSQDKRQDSPYSREKLFF.

The genes are TRBV28 and TRBJ2-5, with TRBD1 identical over 9 bases. The germline CDR1 and CDR2 sequences are MDHEN and SYDVKM. V trimming: 2 bases; J trimming: 5 bases; junction bases outside the gene matches: 15. The CDR3 spans 18 residues. The DNA for the CDR3 is TGTGCCAGCAGTTTACGTAGTAGCCCTGGACAGGGGATGGAGACCCAGTACTTC. Translated: CASSLRSSPGQGMETQYF.

This clone showed up just once. The rearrangement joins TRBV5-8 to TRBJ1-5; 9 positions agree with TRBD1. J gave up 0 bases and V 3 bases, and 16 bases lay outside the gene matches. From germline, CDR1 is SGHTS and CDR2 YDEGEE. The CDR3 runs to 20 residues. The CDR3 loop reads CASSWGTGTGRINSNQPQHF. Here the CDR3 DNA reads TGTGCCAGCAGCTGGGGCACCGGGACAGGGAGGATCAATAGCAATCAGCCCCAGCATTTT.

V usage is TRBV28 and J usage is TRBJ1-2; D gene unclear. V was cut by 2 bases and J by 7 bases, with 8 bases left in between. The germline CDR1 and CDR2 sequences are MDHEN and SYDVKM. This CDR3 comprises 12 residues. In nucleotides, the CDR3 is TGTGCCAGCAGTTTAGAGCGCTGTGGCTACACCTTC. It encodes CASSLERCGYTF.

This chain joins TRBV10-1 and TRBJ2-5; 8 bases are a match to TRBD1. This CDR3 contains 16 residues. V lost 5 bases and J lost 4; bases outside the gene matches: 12. Germline loops: CDR1 WNHNN, CDR2 SYGVQD (reference sequence). CDR3 in amino acids: CASSLRDRFSVETQYF. CDR3 sequence (DNA): TGCGCCAGCAGTCTACGGGACAGGTTTTCGGTAGAGACCCAGTACTTC.

The chain combines TRBV18 with TRBJ1-4; D gene unclear. The CDR3 length is 14 residues. Trimming removed 4 bases at V and 7 bases at J, with 13 bases between. CDR1 is KGHSH, CDR2 LQKENI, per germline. Here the CDR3 reads CASSRRLGVEKLFF. The CDR3 coding sequence is TGTGCCAGCTCACGCAGGCTCGGGGTTGAAAAACTGTTTTTT.

The J gene is TRBJ2-3, the V gene TRBV28; tentative D call: TRBD1 (5 bases). The V and J ends lost 2 bases and 0 bases respectively, with 12 bases between them. Germline-derived CDR1 and CDR2 are MDHEN and SYDVKM. The CDR3 consists of 16 residues. This CDR3 is CASSLGKTASTDTQYF. The CDR3 DNA sequence: TGTGCCAGCAGTTTAGGCAAGACAGCTAGCACAGATACGCAGTATTTT.

The chain couples TRBV2 to TRBJ2-3; TRBD1 is a possible D gene (6 bases). Germline V lookup: CDR1 SNHLY, CDR2 FYNNEI. Trimming pared 8 bases from V and 5 bases from J, leaving 14 bases between. The CDR3 length is 13 residues. CDR3 sequence reads: CASGITGLDTQYF. CDR3 DNA sequence: TGTGCCAGCGGAATTACAGGGCTAGATACGCAGTATTTT.

This clone appeared once. The rearrangement joins TRBV29-1 to TRBJ2-6; 10 bases line up with TRBD2. Per the germline V gene, CDR1 is SQVTM and CDR2 is ANQGSEA. V shed 3 bases, J shed 0 bases, and the junction held 17 bases outside the gene matches. The CDR3 has 21 amino acids. The CDR3 sequence: CSVDLGRVAGGPSSGANVLTF. CDR3 DNA sequence: TGCAGCGTTGACCTCGGTAGGGTAGCGGGGGGTCCAAGCTCTGGGGCCAACGTCCTGACTTTC.

The chain uses TRBV30 and TRBJ1-1; D unclear. V shed 3 bases and J shed 8 bases, with 7 bases lying between them. The CDR3 contains 10 residues. Germline V gene lookup returns CDR1 GTSNPN and CDR2 SVGIG (reference sequence). The CDR3 nucleotides read TGTGCCTGGAGGGCTGCAGAAGCTTTCTTT. Translating gives CAWRAAEAFF.